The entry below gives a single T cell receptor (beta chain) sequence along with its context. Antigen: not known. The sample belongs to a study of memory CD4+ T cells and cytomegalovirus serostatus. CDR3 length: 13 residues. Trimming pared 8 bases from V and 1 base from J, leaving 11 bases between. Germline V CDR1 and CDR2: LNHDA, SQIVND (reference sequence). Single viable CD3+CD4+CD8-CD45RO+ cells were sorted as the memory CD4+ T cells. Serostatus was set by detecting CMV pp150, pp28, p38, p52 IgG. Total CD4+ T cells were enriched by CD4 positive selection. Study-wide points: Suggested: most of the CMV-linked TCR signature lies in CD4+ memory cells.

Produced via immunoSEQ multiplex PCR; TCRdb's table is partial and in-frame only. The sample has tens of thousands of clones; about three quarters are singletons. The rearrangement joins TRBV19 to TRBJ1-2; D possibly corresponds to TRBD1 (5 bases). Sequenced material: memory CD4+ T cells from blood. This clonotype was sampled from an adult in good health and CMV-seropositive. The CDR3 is CASGEGRNYGYTF. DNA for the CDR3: TGTGCCAGTGGGGAGGGGCGTAACTATGGCTACACCTTC.